This T cell receptor (beta chain) was captured in a study of blood T cell repertoires in COVID-19. The overall study: Collection of acute and convalescent COVID-19 samples took place in the United States, Italy and Spain. PBMCs, B-cell-depleted T cells, or T cells provided the cDNA or gDNA that made up the material.

V was shortened by 7 bases and J by 3 bases, with 15 bases between the two germline ends. The CDR3 totals 15 residues. The V gene's germline CDR1 is SGHDN and CDR2 FVKESK. In the original processing: Researchers report that nucleated cell counts were estimated from reference gene primer amplification. Data came from immunoSEQ multiplex PCR; TCRdb stores just in-frame clones and leaves some out. Clonal size and the V and J genes are those of that table, whereas D and trimming came from the DNA. Here the sample spans roughly 70,000 clones, more than 60% being singletons. The sequencing input was peripheral blood. The chain combines TRBV14 with TRBJ2-2; D gene ambiguous. The source of this sequence is a man aged 55 to 70 with acute or convalescent COVID-19. The CDR3 reads CASTSDGPYTGELFF. As DNA, the CDR3 is TGTGCCAGCACCTCTGATGGGCCTTACACCGGGGAGCTGTTTTTT. The whole variable domain, filled in from reference TRBV14 and TRBJ2-2, reads EAGVTQFPSHSVIEKGQTVTLRCDPISGHDNLYWYRRVMGKEIKFLLHFVKESKQDESGMPNNRFLAERTGGTYSTLKVQPAELEDSGVYFCASTSDGPYTGELFFGEGSRLTVL.